This T cell receptor (beta chain) was identified in a study of CD8 T cells in Susac syndrome (dated by TCRdb to about 2019). For the wider study: Whether CD8+ T cell activation and differentiation in Susac syndrome was antigen driven was tested using repertoire sequencing. The study compared CD8+ T cell repertoire clonality among 11 to 12 healthy donors, some 14 Susac syndrome patients and fewer than 19 multiple sclerosis patients. The investigation overall reported the following: The number of individuals in the TCR sequencing and HLA analysis was acknowledged as relatively small.

As concerns this clonotype: It has no known antigen specificity. Base qualities are not at hand, and no much larger clone is one base apart.

RNA was extracted using the RNeasy kit, and about 0.45 to 1 ug of the RNA was reverse transcribed with random hexamers. The immunoSEQ multiplex PCR assay, which covers 54 Vbeta and 13 Jbeta segments, was used to amplify TCR beta CDR3 regions. PCR amplification bias was corrected by using a synthetic template baseline for primer optimization and computational correction. The paper's processing steps were these. Reads were annotated to V, D and J genes per IMGT and analyzed with immunoSEQ Analyzer, keeping only productive sequences. Clonality was computed as one minus Shannon entropy normalized by log2 of the number of productive unique sequences. For each patient and control, public and private clones were evaluated within the 100 most prevalent clones. Clones were defined as Susac-specific when absent from the healthy and MS cohorts, from 1,000 to 1,100 published viral clones and from other ImmuneACCESS disease sequences. The public reads were run again by TCRdb, first through fastp at Q25 and then through MiXCR, and only productive beta chains were kept. Here each entry gathers all rows of one CDR3 protein and keeps the most common genes and DNA. None of the V and J calls come from the authors' own analysis; TCRdb made them. In all, the sample holds about 150,000 distinct CDR3 sequences, and around 95% of those were seen once. 0.14% to 0.15% of the sample is held by the ten biggest clonotypes.

Peripheral blood CD8+ and CD4+ T cells from healthy donors, Susac syndrome patients and multiple sclerosis patients were profiled by high-throughput TCR beta sequencing. Multiple sclerosis controls were treatment-naive patients with stable or active relapsing-remitting disease fulfilling revised McDonald criteria. Bulk CD8+ and CD4+ T cells were purified by magnetic negative isolation, whereas CD8+ TEMRA cells were enriched by FACS. Blood was collected in EDTA tubes and processed within 24 hours, with PBMCs isolated through density gradient centrifugation. PBMCs destined for TCR sequencing were cryopreserved in liquid nitrogen and later thawed in a 37 °C water bath. A purity of at least 90% was achieved for sorted or isolated CD4+, CD8+ and CD8+ TEMRA cells. Including the terminal cysteine and phenylalanine, the CDR3 comprises 12 residues. Only CDR3 DNA is held: 36 bases, read in frame from base 1. Via the germline V gene (reference sequence), CDR1 is PRHDT and CDR2 FYEKMQ. V is pared back by 0 bases and J by 6 bases, with 3 bases lying between the germline termini.

The chain couples TRBV13 to TRBJ1-5; the D gene cannot be named for sure. The sequenced sample consisted of CD8+ T cells from PBMCs. This receptor was obtained from a human donor with multiple sclerosis. The DNA reads TGTGCCAGCAGCTTAGGCATTCAGCCCCAGCATTTT. This gives the protein CASSLGIQPQHF.